Listed below are T cell receptor beta chains from one sample, sequenced in a study of identical twins. TCRdb fed the 5' RACE reads into MiXCR, producing one record per CDR3 protein. Here the sample spans about 220,000 distinct CDR3 sequences, around 9.6% being singletons. Sequenced material: memory (CD45RO+) T cells sorted from blood. The receptors come from a woman under 30 in good health. CDR3s include the opening cysteine and the closing phenylalanine or tryptophan.

>TRBV5-5|TRBJ2-2
CASSLLVVGQAVAGELFF
>TRBV7-2|TRBJ2-3
CASSSRTSGTSDTQYF
>TRBV5-4|TRBJ2-2
CASGFANTGELFF
>TRBV11-2|TRBJ2-5
CASSLSTLVAGQETQYF
>TRBV4-3|TRBJ2-1
CASSHESMGQGGNEQFF
>TRBV7-2|TRBJ1-2
CASRGAGGYTF
>TRBV20-1|TRBJ1-6
CSAMGLSSYNSPLHF
>TRBV10-3|TRBJ1-5
CAISGGRGGDQPQHF
>TRBV2|TRBJ2-1
CASSSSGSWGGIYNEQFF
>TRBV14|TRBJ2-3
CASSQDRGLAGGDTQYF
>TRBV5-1|TRBJ1-1
CASSPQPLRDTEAFF
>TRBV12-3/TRBV12-4|TRBJ2-7
CASRRQGSYEQYF
>TRBV5-1|TRBJ2-2
CASSSGKGELFF
>TRBV10-3|TRBJ1-5
CAISESREGNQPQHF
>TRBV5-1|TRBJ2-3
CASMMAGADTQYF
>TRBV7-9|TRBJ2-2
CASGNNGELFF
>TRBV6-1|TRBJ2-1
CASTSREVVNEQFF